Listed here is a single T cell receptor (beta chain). V shed 4 bases and J shed 7 bases, with 11 bases lying between them. Germline V gene data show CDR1 as SGHKS and CDR2 as YYEKEE (reference sequence). The CDR3 spans 13 residues. The sample belongs to a study of blood T cell repertoires in COVID-19. Study-level background: Acute-phase and convalescent COVID-19 samples originated in the United States, Italy and Spain. T cells, B-cell-depleted T cells, or PBMCs provided the cDNA or gDNA that served as material.

Assay used: immunoSEQ multiplex PCR; TCRdb lists only in-frame clones, some missing. The repertoire includes about 230,000 clones, over 80% of them detected once, and around 26% sits in the top ten. This receptor was identified in a man aged 40-49 years with acute or convalescent COVID-19. The rearrangement uses TRBV5-5 and TRBJ1-4, with unresolved D. Source material: peripheral blood. The CDR3 DNA is TGTGCCAGCAGCCCCCCCGGGGTTGAAAAACTGTTTTTT. Translated: CASSPPGVEKLFF.